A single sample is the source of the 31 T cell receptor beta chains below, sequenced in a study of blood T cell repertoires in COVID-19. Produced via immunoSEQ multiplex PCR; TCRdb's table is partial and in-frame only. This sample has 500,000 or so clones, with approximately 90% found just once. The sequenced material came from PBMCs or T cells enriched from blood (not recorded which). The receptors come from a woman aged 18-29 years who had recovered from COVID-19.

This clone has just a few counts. The CDR3 loop is CASSLSMNTEAFF. Written as DNA, the CDR3 is TGTGCCAGCAGCTTGTCAATGAACACTGAAGCTTTCTTT. The genes are TRBV7-9 and TRBJ1-1, with D unclear. Trimming stripped 3 bases from V and 0 bases from J, with 5 bases between. Germline V gene sequence: CDR1 SEHNR, CDR2 FQNEAQ (reference sequence). The CDR3 length is 13 residues.

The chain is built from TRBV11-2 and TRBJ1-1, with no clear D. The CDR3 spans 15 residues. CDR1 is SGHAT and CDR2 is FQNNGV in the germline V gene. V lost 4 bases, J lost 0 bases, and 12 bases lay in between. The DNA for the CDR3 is TGTGCCAGCAGCTCCCACGGTATGGTGAACACTGAAGCTTTCTTT. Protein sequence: CASSSHGMVNTEAFF.

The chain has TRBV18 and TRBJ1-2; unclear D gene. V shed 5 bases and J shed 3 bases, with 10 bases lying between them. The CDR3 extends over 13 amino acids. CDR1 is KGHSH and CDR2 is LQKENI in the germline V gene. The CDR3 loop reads CASSSSDDYGYTF. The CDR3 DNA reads TGTGCCAGCTCATCCAGCGATGACTATGGCTACACCTTC.

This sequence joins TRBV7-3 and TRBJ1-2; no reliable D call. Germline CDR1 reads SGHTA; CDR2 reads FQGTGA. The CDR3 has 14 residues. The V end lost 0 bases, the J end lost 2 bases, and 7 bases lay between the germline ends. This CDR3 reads CASSLTAANYGYTF. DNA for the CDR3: TGTGCCAGCAGCTTAACAGCCGCGAACTATGGCTACACCTTC.

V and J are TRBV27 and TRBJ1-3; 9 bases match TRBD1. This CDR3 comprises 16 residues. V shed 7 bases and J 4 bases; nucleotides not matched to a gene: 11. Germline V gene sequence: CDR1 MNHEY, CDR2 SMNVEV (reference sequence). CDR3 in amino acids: CASTTFYGTGGNTIYF. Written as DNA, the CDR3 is TGTGCCAGCACCACCTTTTATGGGACAGGGGGAAACACCATATATTTT.

The DNA for the CDR3 is TGTGCCTGGAGGGGACAGGAGTCAGTTTATGGCTACACCTTC. Its translation is CAWRGQESVYGYTF. The chain couples TRBV30 to TRBJ1-2; 8 positions match TRBD1. The ends lost 3 bases at V and 5 bases at J; junction bases unmatched: 8. Germline V gives CDR1 GTSNPN, CDR2 SVGIG (reference sequence). CDR3 length equals 14 residues.

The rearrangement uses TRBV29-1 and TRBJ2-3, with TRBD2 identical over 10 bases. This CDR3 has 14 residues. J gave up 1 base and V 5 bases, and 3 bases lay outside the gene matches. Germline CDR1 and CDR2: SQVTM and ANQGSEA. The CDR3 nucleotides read TGCAGCGTTCACGGGACTAGCGGCACAGATACGCAGTATTTT. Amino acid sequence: CSVHGTSGTDTQYF.

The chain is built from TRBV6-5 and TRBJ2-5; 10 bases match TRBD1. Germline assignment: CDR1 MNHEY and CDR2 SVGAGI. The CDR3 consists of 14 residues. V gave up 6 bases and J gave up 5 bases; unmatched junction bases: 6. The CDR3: CASSRDRGWETQYF. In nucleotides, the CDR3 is TGTGCCAGCAGCCGGGACAGGGGATGGGAGACCCAGTACTTC.

As DNA, the CDR3 is TGTGCCAGCAGCTTGAGAGGGTCAGGGGACCCTGAAGCTTTCTTT. The encoded protein is CASSLRGSGDPEAFF. This rearrangement joins TRBV5-6 to TRBJ1-1, with D possibly being TRBD1 (6 bases). V lost 1 base and J lost 6, with 16 bases in between. CDR3 size: 15 residues. Germline CDR1 is SGHDT and CDR2 is YYEEEE.

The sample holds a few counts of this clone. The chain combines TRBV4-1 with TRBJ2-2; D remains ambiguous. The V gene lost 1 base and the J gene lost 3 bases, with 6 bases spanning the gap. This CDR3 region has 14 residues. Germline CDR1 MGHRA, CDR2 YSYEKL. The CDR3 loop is CASSQVRDTGELFF. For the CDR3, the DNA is TGCGCCAGCAGCCAAGTACGGGACACCGGGGAGCTGTTTTTT.

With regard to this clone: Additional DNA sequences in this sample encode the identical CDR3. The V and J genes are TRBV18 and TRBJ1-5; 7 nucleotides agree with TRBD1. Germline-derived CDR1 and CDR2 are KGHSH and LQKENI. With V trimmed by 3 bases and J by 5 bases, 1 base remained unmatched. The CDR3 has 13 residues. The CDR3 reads CASSPGQYQPQHF. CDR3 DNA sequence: TGTGCCAGCTCACCGGGACAGTATCAGCCCCAGCATTTT.

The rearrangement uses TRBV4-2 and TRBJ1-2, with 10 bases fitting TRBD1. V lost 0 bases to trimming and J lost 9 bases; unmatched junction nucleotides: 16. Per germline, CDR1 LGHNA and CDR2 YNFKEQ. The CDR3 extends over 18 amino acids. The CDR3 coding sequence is TGTGCCAGCAGCCAAGATATTATTATAAGGGACAGGGGCGGGAGCTACACCTTC. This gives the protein CASSQDIIIRDRGGSYTF.

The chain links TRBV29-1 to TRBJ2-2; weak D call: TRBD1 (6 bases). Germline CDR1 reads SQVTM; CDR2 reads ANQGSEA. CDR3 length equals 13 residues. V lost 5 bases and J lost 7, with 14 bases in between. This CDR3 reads CSVSRGLDGELFF. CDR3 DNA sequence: TGCAGCGTTAGCAGGGGCCTTGACGGGGAGCTGTTTTTT.

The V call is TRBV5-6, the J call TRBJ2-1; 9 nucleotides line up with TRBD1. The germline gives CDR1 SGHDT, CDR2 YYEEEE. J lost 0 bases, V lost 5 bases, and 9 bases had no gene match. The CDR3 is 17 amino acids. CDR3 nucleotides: TGTGCCAGCAGGGAGCGGACAGGGGCCAGCTCCTACAATGAGCAGTTCTTC. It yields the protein CASRERTGASSYNEQFF. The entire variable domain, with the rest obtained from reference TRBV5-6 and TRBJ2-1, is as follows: DAGVTQSPTHLIKTRGQQVTLRCSPKSGHDTVSWYQQALGQGPQFIFQYYEEEERQRGNFPDRFSGHQFPNYSSELNVNALLLGDSALYLCASRERTGASSYNEQFFGPGTRLTVL.

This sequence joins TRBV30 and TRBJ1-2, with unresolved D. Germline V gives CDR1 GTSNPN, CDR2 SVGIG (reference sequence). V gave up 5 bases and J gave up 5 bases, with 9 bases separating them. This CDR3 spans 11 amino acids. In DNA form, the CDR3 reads TGTGCCTGGGGAAGAGAGTATGGCTACACCTTC. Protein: CAWGREYGYTF.

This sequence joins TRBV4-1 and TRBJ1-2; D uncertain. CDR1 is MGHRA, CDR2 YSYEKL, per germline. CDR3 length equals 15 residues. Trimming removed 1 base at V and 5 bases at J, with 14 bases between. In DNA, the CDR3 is TGCGCCAGCAGCCAAGTCTCAGTTGGGGAGTATGGCTACACCTTC. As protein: CASSQVSVGEYGYTF.

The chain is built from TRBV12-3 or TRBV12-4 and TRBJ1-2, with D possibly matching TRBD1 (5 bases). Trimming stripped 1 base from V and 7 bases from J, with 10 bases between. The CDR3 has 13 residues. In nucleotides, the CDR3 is TGTGCCAGCAGTTTAGGGGGGGTTGGTGGCTACACCTTC. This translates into CASSLGGVGGYTF.

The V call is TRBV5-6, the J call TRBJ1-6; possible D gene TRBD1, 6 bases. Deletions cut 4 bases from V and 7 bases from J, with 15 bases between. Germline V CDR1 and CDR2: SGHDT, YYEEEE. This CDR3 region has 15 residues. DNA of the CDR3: TGTGCCAGCAGCCCCGGACAGCTCTTCAATTCACCCCTCCACTTT. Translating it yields CASSPGQLFNSPLHF.

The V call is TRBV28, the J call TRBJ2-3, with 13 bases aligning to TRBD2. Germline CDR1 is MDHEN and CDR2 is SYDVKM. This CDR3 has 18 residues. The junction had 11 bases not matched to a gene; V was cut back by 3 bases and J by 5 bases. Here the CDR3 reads CASSLRRTSGGAGDTQYF. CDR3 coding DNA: TGTGCCAGCAGTTTGAGGCGGACTAGCGGGGGAGCGGGAGATACGCAGTATTTT.

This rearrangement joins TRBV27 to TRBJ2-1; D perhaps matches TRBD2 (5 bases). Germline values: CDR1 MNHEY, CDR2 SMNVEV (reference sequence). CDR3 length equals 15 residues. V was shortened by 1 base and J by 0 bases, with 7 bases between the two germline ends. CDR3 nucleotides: TGTGCCAGCAGTTTATACGGGGACTCCTACAATGAGCAGTTCTTC. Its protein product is CASSLYGDSYNEQFF.

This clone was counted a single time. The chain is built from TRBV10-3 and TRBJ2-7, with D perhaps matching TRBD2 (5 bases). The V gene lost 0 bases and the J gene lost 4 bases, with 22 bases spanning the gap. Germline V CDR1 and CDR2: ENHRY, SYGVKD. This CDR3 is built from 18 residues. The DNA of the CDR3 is TGTGCCATCAGTGAGTCGGTAGCGAAGCTACCGGGGAATTACGAGCAGTACTTC. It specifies CAISESVAKLPGNYEQYF.

CDR3 sequence: CASSPGPGTGGRNTEAFF. The CDR3 nucleotides read TGCGCCAGCAGCCCCGGGCCAGGGACAGGGGGCCGTAACACTGAAGCTTTCTTT. The V gene is TRBV4-1, the J gene TRBJ1-1, with 12 bases identical to TRBD1. J lost 2 bases, V lost 4 bases, and 11 bases had no gene match. CDR1 and CDR2 (germline): MGHRA, YSYEKL. This CDR3 contains 18 residues.

The CDR3 reads CSVQVQGNSPLHF. DNA for the CDR3: TGCAGCGTTCAGGTACAGGGAAATTCACCCCTCCACTTT. This chain links TRBV29-1 with TRBJ1-6, with D possibly matching TRBD1 (6 bases). V was trimmed by 5 bases and J by 7 bases, leaving 12 bases between them. The CDR3 has 13 amino acids. Per the germline V gene, CDR1 is SQVTM and CDR2 is ANQGSEA. Complete variable domain (other parts from reference TRBV29-1 and TRBJ1-6): SAVISQKPSRDICQRGTSLTIQCQVDSQVTMMFWYRQQPGQSLTLIATANQGSEATYESGFVIDKFPISRPNLTFSTLTVSNMSPEDSSIYLCSVQVQGNSPLHFGNGTRLTVT.

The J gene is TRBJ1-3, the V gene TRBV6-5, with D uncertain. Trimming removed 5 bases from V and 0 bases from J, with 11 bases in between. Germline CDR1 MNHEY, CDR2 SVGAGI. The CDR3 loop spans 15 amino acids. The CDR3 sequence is CASSPSGSSGNTIYF. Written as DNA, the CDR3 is TGTGCCAGCAGTCCCTCGGGGTCCTCTGGAAACACCATATATTTT.

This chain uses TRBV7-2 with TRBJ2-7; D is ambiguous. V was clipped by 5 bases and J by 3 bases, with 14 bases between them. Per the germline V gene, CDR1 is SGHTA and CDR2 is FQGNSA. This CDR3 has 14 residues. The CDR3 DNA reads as TGTGCCAGCAGCCCCAGAGGTTCCCGCTACGAGCAGTACTTC. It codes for CASSPRGSRYEQYF.

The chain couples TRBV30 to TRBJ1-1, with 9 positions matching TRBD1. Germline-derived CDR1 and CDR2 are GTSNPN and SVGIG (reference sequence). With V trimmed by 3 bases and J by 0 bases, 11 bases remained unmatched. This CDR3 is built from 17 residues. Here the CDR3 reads CAWRRRTGERMNTEAFF. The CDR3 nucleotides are TGTGCCTGGAGAAGGCGGACAGGGGAGAGGATGAACACTGAAGCTTTCTTT.

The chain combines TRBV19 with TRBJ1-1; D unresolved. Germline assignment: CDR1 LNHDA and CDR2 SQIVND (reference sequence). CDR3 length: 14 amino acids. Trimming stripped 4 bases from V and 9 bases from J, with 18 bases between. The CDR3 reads CASSTGDRTLKAFF. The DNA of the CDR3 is TGTGCCAGTAGTACCGGAGACCGAACACTGAAAGCTTTCTTT.

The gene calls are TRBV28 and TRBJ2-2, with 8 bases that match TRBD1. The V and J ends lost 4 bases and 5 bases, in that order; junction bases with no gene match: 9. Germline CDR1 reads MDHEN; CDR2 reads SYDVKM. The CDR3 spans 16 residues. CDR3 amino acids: CASSSLGQGGTGELFF. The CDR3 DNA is TGTGCCAGCAGTTCCCTCGGACAGGGTGGGACCGGGGAGCTGTTTTTT.

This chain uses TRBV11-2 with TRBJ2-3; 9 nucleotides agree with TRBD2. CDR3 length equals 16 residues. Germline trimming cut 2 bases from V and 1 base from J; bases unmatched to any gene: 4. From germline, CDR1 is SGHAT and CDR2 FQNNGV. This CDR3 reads CASSLIGGGGTDTQYF. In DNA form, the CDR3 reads TGTGCCAGCAGCTTAATCGGCGGGGGGGGCACAGATACGCAGTATTTT.

CDR3 in amino acids: CASSPGGKGTSYLSNTEAFF. The DNA for the CDR3 is TGCGCCAGCAGCCCGGGAGGAAAGGGAACGTCCTACTTATCGAACACTGAAGCTTTCTTT. V gene TRBV4-1 combines with J gene TRBJ1-1, with D unclear. CDR1 is MGHRA, CDR2 YSYEKL, per germline. CDR3 length: 20 amino acids. Trimming removed 4 bases from V and 1 base from J, with 28 bases in between.

The CDR3 DNA is TGTGCCAGCTCACCAACCCTCCAGGGACTTGAAGCTTTCTTT. Protein sequence: CASSPTLQGLEAFF. The chain couples TRBV18 to TRBJ1-1; TRBD1 might be the D (5 bases). Trimming cost V 2 bases and J 7 bases, with 14 bases left between them. Looked up from germline, CDR1 is KGHSH and CDR2 is LQKENI. This CDR3 contains 14 residues.